This TCR beta chain was documented in a study of beta chain features in type 1 diabetes. General study points: There was a moderate but significant shortening of TCRB CDR3s in all four CD4+ subsets of Type 1 diabetes patients.

In germline, CDR1 is MNHNS, CDR2 SASEGT. The CDR3 contains 14 residues. With V trimmed by 7 bases and J by 6 bases, 8 bases remained unmatched. Every donor provided one heparinised blood draw, which averaged approximately 100 mL. Since all of the isolated RNA was reverse transcribed, expressed TCRB transcripts were what got sequenced. This table comes from immunoSEQ multiplex PCR, and its TCRdb copy is limited to in-frame clones, with some not included. The table has a few hundred thousand clones, 8.5% to 10% seen once. Only a few counts were recorded for this clone. Its antigen is not known. The sequence came from a man aged 25 to 45 with type 1 diabetes. This chain links TRBV6-1 with TRBJ1-4; 7 positions match TRBD1. Source material: central memory CD4+ T cells from blood. CDR3 sequence: CASTLGQQYEKLFF. CDR3 DNA: TGTGCCAGCACCCTGGGACAGCAATATGAAAAACTGTTTTTT.